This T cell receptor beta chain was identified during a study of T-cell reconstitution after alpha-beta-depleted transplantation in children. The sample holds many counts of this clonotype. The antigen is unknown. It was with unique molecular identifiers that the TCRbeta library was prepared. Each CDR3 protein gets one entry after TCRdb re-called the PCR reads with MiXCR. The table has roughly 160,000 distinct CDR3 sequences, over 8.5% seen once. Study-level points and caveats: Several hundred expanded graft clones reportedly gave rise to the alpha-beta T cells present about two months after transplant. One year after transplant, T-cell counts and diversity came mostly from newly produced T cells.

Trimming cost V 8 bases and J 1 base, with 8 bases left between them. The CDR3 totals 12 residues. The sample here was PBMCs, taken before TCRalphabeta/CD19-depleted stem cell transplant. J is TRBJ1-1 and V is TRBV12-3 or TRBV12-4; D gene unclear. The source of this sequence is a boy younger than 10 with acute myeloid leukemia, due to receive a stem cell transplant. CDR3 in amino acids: CASGKQNTEAFF. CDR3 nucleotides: TGTGCCAGCGGGAAACAGAACACTGAAGCTTTCTTT.